The rows below give T cell receptor beta chains drawn from one sample of a study of blood T cell repertoires in COVID-19. Clones were read by immunoSEQ multiplex PCR, and TCRdb kept only the in-frame ones, dropping some. The top ten clones hold 3% of a sample with 200,000 to 250,000 clones, around 87% of them seen once. Sequencing was carried out using peripheral blood. The receptor set was obtained from a man in his fifties or sixties with acute or convalescent COVID-19. Each CDR3 is given with its conserved first and last residue. Each record gives: clone size, D gene, V gene, CDR3 length, J gene, CDR3 DNA, CDR3 protein. D genes are given only for firm matches. Clone size, where shown, is once, few, many, or a class for clones that have expanded.

.	.	TRBV6-2/TRBV6-3	12	TRBJ1-2	TGTGCCAGCAGTCCGGACACCTATGGCTACACCTTC	CASSPDTYGYTF
.	TRBD1	TRBV7-9	15	TRBJ1-4	TGTGCCAGCAGCCAACAGGGGTCGACTAATGAAAAACTGTTTTTT	CASSQQGSTNEKLFF
.	.	TRBV7-2	15	TRBJ1-1	TGTGCCAGCAGCCCCCTCGGGGGGCAAAGCACTGAAGCTTTCTTT	CASSPLGGQSTEAFF
.	TRBD2	TRBV20-1	14	TRBJ2-7	TGCAGTGCTAGTTATGGGCGGGGGGGAGGTGAGCAGTACTTC	CSASYGRGGGEQYF
few	.	TRBV6-5	15	TRBJ2-3	TGTGCCAGCATGAGGGTCTCAGGCGGGACAGATACGCAGTATTTT	CASMRVSGGTDTQYF
.	.	TRBV13	16	TRBJ1-6	TGTGCCAGCAGCTTAGGCGGGAGCTCCTATAATTCACCCCTCCACTTT	CASSLGGSSYNSPLHF
.	.	TRBV28	14	TRBJ1-6	TGTGCCAGCAGACCCGGGACAACTAATTCACCCCTCCACTTT	CASRPGTTNSPLHF
.	TRBD2	TRBV29-1	14	TRBJ2-1	TGCAGCGTTGACGGGCTAGCGGGGGACAATGAGCAGTTCTTC	CSVDGLAGDNEQFF
few	.	TRBV7-2	13	TRBJ2-6	TGTGCCAGCAGCTCGAGGGGGGCCAACGTCCTGACTTTC	CASSSRGANVLTF
.	TRBD1	TRBV10-3	13	TRBJ2-5	TGTGCCACAGGGGACAGGGGGAAAGAGACCCAGTACTTC	CATGDRGKETQYF
.	.	TRBV7-9	14	TRBJ1-1	TGTGCCAGCAGCTCCGACAACAGGAGACATGAAGCTTTCTTT	CASSSDNRRHEAFF
once	TRBD1	TRBV6-4	13	TRBJ1-1	TGTGCCAGTGCAGGGGGCGAAGGCACTGAAGCTTTCTTT	CASAGGEGTEAFF
.	.	TRBV28	15	TRBJ1-2	TGTGCCAGCAGTTTACCGGGAGGGCTGCGTTATGGCTACACCTTC	CASSLPGGLRYGYTF
.	.	TRBV6-5	14	TRBJ1-2	TGTGCCAGCAGTCCGGATGCGAGAGGCTATGGCTACACCTTC	CASSPDARGYGYTF
.	.	TRBV28	14	TRBJ2-1	TGTGCCAGCAGTTACAAGCGGGCAGACAATGAGCAGTTCTTC	CASSYKRADNEQFF
once	.	TRBV5-1	15	TRBJ2-5	TGCGCCAGCAGCCCCCTCCCGACAAAGCAAGAGACCCAGTACTTC	CASSPLPTKQETQYF
.	TRBD1	TRBV25-1	16	TRBJ2-7	TGTGCCAGCAGTGAAGGAAGCGGACAGGGTGGCTACGAGCAGTACTTC	CASSEGSGQGGYEQYF
.	TRBD1	TRBV4-1	17	TRBJ2-7	TGCGCCAGCAGCCAAGATTGGGAGAGGGGGCAGACCTACGAGCAGTACTTC	CASSQDWERGQTYEQYF
.	.	TRBV5-1	14	TRBJ2-5	TGCGCCAGCAGCTTGGGGGCACGCCAAGAGACCCAGTACTTC	CASSLGARQETQYF
.	TRBD1	TRBV28	17	TRBJ1-5	TGTGCCAGCAGCGGGACAGGGGGACCATATAGCAATCAGCCCCAGCATTTT	CASSGTGGPYSNQPQHF
few	TRBD1	TRBV4-1	16	TRBJ1-2	TGCGCCAGCAGCCATCAAGGGACAGGAGCTAACTATGGCTACACCTTC	CASSHQGTGANYGYTF
.	TRBD2	TRBV19	16	TRBJ2-5	TGTGCCAGTAGTACACCCCAGCGGGGGGGCCATCAGGCCCAGTACTTC	CASSTPQRGGHQAQYF
.	TRBD1	TRBV7-9	15	TRBJ2-7	TGTGCCAGCAGAGCCGGGACAGGGGGATCCTACGAGCAGTACTTC	CASRAGTGGSYEQYF
.	TRBD2	TRBV2	14	TRBJ2-1	TGTGCCAGCAGGGGTATTAGCGGGCGCAATGAGCAGTTCTTC	CASRGISGRNEQFF
.	.	TRBV18	16	TRBJ2-3	TGTGCCAGCTCACCAGGGACTCGGGCTTTCACAGATACGCAGTATTTT	CASSPGTRAFTDTQYF
.	TRBD2	TRBV18	15	TRBJ2-3	TGTGCCAGCTCACCAGGGACTAGCGCATCCGATACGCAGTATTTT	CASSPGTSASDTQYF
.	TRBD1	TRBV6-2/TRBV6-3	12	TRBJ1-1	TGTGCCAGCAGTTACCGGGACAGATCGGCTTTCTTT	CASSYRDRSAFF
.	.	TRBV11-2	15	TRBJ2-7	TGTGCCAGCAGCTTAGGTTGGCGCCCAGGGAGGGAGCAGTACTTC	CASSLGWRPGREQYF
.	.	TRBV7-3	15	TRBJ1-1	TGTGCCAGCAGCTTACAAGGAGCGGGAAGCACTGAAGCTTTCTTT	CASSLQGAGSTEAFF
few	.	TRBV7-9	15	TRBJ2-1	TGTGCCAGCAGCTTATCAGCAGGGGCTGGCAATGAGCAGTTCTTC	CASSLSAGAGNEQFF
.	TRBD2	TRBV9	17	TRBJ2-3	TGTGCCAGCGGGTCGAAGGCGGGGGAACAGCGGGGAGATACGCAGTATTTT	CASGSKAGEQRGDTQYF
.	TRBD1	TRBV14	15	TRBJ1-2	TGTGCCAGCAGCTCGTCCGGACAGGCCAAGGGGGGCTACACCTTC	CASSSSGQAKGGYTF
.	.	TRBV6-5	15	TRBJ2-3	TGTGCCAGCAGAGGTGCGGGGGCAAGCACAGATACGCAGTATTTT	CASRGAGASTDTQYF
.	TRBD1	TRBV7-3	15	TRBJ2-7	TGTGCCAGCAGCGAAAAGGATGAGACAGGGGACGAGCAGTACTTC	CASSEKDETGDEQYF
.	.	TRBV10-3	15	TRBJ1-1	TGTGCCATCAGTGACCCCGGGGAGGGTCACACTGAAGCTTTCTTT	CAISDPGEGHTEAFF
once	.	TRBV11-2	15	TRBJ1-4	TGTGCCAGCAGCCCAACACCAGGGTTCGGTGAAAAACTGTTTTTT	CASSPTPGFGEKLFF
.	TRBD1	TRBV5-1	15	TRBJ2-5	TGCGCCAGCGGCCCCAGTCCAGGGGGCGGAGAGACCCAGTACTTC	CASGPSPGGGETQYF
.	.	TRBV5-6	14	TRBJ1-5	TGTGCCAGCAGCTTGGCAGGGCCGAATCAGCCCCAGCATTTT	CASSLAGPNQPQHF
.	.	TRBV28	14	TRBJ2-7	TGTGCCAGCATCCCAGGTCAGGGGGGCTACGAGCAGTACTTC	CASIPGQGGYEQYF
.	TRBD2	TRBV5-1	18	TRBJ2-7	TGCGCCAGCAGCTCATCCGGGACTAGCGGGGGGGCTGGGTACGAGCAGTACTTC	CASSSSGTSGGAGYEQYF
few	.	TRBV12-5	16	TRBJ2-7	TGTGCTAGTGGTTTGGTACTGGCCAGGGGTTACTACGAGCAGTACTTC	CASGLVLARGYYEQYF
.	.	TRBV2	15	TRBJ1-5	TGTGCCAGCACCCTGGGGGGGGCAGGCAATCAGCCCCAGCATTTT	CASTLGGAGNQPQHF
.	.	TRBV19	11	TRBJ2-5	TGTGCCAGTACAGGGGCGGAGACCCAGTACTTC	CASTGAETQYF
.	.	TRBV5-6	14	TRBJ2-7	TGTGCCAGCAGCCTCAGGGATTACCACCACGAGCAGTACTTC	CASSLRDYHHEQYF
.	.	TRBV5-1	18	TRBJ1-6	TGCGCCAGCAGCTTGGGGGTCACAGGGCTTGTCGGGAATTCACCCCTCCACTTT	CASSLGVTGLVGNSPLHF
.	.	TRBV29-1	18	TRBJ2-6	TGCAGCGTTGATTCTTCCAGGGGCCTCGGGGCTGGGGCCAACGTCCTGACTTTC	CSVDSSRGLGAGANVLTF
few	.	TRBV28	15	TRBJ1-1	TGTGCCAGCAGTTTCATAGGGGCGGAGGGCACTGAAGCTTTCTTT	CASSFIGAEGTEAFF
.	TRBD1	TRBV3-1/TRBV3-2	15	TRBJ1-2	TGTGCCAGCAGCGATCCGGGACAGGGGAGCTATGGCTACACCTTC	CASSDPGQGSYGYTF
.	.	TRBV12-3/TRBV12-4	13	TRBJ2-3	TGTGCCAGCAGTTTCACCCTAGTGGATACGCAGTATTTT	CASSFTLVDTQYF
.	.	TRBV3-1/TRBV3-2	12	TRBJ2-5	TGTGCCAGCAGCCCCACTTGGGAGACCCAGTACTTC	CASSPTWETQYF
.	TRBD1	TRBV12-3/TRBV12-4	13	TRBJ1-6	TGTGCCAGCAGTGGGACAGTAAGTTCACCCCTCCACTTT	CASSGTVSSPLHF
.	TRBD1	TRBV19	15	TRBJ1-1	TGTGCCAGTAGTATTTACGGGACAGATCCTTATGAAGCTTTCTTT	CASSIYGTDPYEAFF
.	TRBD2	TRBV5-4	16	TRBJ2-7	TGTGCCAGCAGCCATCGGACTAGCGGGGGTTTCTACGAGCAGTACTTC	CASSHRTSGGFYEQYF
.	TRBD2	TRBV18	13	TRBJ2-5	TGTGCCAGCTCACCCTCGAGGGAGGGAACCCAGTACTTC	CASSPSREGTQYF
.	.	TRBV10-1	11	TRBJ2-3	TGCGCCAGCAAATTCGGAGATACGCAGTATTTT	CASKFGDTQYF
.	TRBD1	TRBV19	16	TRBJ2-7	TGTGCCAGTAGTATGGCACCTCCGGGACAGTTCTACGAGCAGTACTTC	CASSMAPPGQFYEQYF
.	TRBD1	TRBV7-9	15	TRBJ2-1	TGTGCCAGCAGCTTGGGACAGGGGGTTTACAATGAGCAGTTCTTC	CASSLGQGVYNEQFF
.	.	TRBV5-8	13	TRBJ1-2	TGTGCCAGCAGCGGGTTTGGGCTGTATGGCTACACCTTC	CASSGFGLYGYTF